The sequence of this T cell receptor (beta chain) was determined in a study of T-cell memory formation after mild COVID-19. General study points: Whether day 37 second-wave clones are SARS-CoV-2-specific was not confirmed. The CD4+ clones that contracted clustered mainly within CM and EM, and the CD8+ clones concentrated in EMRA.

For this clonotype: What it recognizes is unknown. One end of the junction is discordant with germline, which a read error may explain.

TCRdb passed the 5' RACE reads through MiXCR, listing each CDR3 protein once. The sample shows approximately 210,000 distinct CDR3 sequences, over 9.5% of them seen only once. This TCR derives from a man younger than 35 who had mild COVID-19 (a few samples of this study predate the infection). Cell type and time point are not known. The sample was PBMCs or a T cell subset sorted from them (not recorded which).

As DNA, the CDR3 is TGCAGTGCGAGAGATCTAACTTCAGGGGGGGCTTTCTTT. The encoded protein is CSARDLTSGGAFF. This chain joins TRBV20-1 and TRBJ1-1, with 7 bases that match TRBD1. This CDR3 comprises 13 residues. Germline CDR1 reads DFQATT; CDR2 reads SNEGSKA (reference sequence).